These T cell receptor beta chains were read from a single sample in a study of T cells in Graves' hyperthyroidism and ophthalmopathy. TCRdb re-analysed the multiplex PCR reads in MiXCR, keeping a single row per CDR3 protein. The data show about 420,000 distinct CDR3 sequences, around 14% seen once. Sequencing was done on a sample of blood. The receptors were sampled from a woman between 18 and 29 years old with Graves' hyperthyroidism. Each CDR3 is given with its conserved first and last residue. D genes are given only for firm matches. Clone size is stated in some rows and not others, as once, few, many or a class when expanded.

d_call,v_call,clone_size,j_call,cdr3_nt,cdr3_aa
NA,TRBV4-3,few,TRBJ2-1,TGCGCCAGCAGCCAAGATTCCGGGGGCGGGGACAATGAGCAGTTCTTC,CASSQDSGGGDNEQFF
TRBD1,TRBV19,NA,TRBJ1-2,TGTGCCAGTAAGGACAGGGTCTATGGCTACACCTTC,CASKDRVYGYTF
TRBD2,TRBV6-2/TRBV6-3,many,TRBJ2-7,TGTGCCAGCAGCAAACAAGGACTAGCGGGAAGGAGCTCCTACGAGCAGTACTTC,CASSKQGLAGRSSYEQYF
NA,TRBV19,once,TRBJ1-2,TGTGCCAGTAACCGCCAAACTAACTATGGCTACACCTTC,CASNRQTNYGYTF
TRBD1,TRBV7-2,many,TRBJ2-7,TGTGCCAGCAGCGCTGACAGGGAATGGGACGAGCAGTACTTC,CASSADREWDEQYF
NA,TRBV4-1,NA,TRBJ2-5,TGCGCCAGCAGCCAGCCTCTCCGGGGGCCCCAAGAGACCCAGTACTTC,CASSQPLRGPQETQYF
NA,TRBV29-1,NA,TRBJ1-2,TGCAGCGTCGTACGGGCCAGTGGATGCACCTTC,CSVVRASGCTF
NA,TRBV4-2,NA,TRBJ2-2,TGTGCCAGCAGCCCGGACAGACAAGCCGGGGAGCTGTTTTTT,CASSPDRQAGELFF
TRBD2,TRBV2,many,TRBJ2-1,TGTGCCAGCAGTGGTAGTCTCACTAGCGGGACTACCCCGGATGAGCAGTTCTTC,CASSGSLTSGTTPDEQFF
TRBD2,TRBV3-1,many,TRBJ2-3,TGTGCCAGCAGCGAGACTAGCGGGAGCACAGATACGCAGTATTTT,CASSETSGSTDTQYF
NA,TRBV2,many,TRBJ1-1,TGTGCCAGCATAATGGGGCCTGGCACTGAAGCTTTCTTT,CASIMGPGTEAFF
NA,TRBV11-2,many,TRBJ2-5,TGTGCCAGCAGCCTCGGGACAGAGACCCAGTACTTC,CASSLGTETQYF
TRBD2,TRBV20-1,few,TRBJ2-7,TGCAGTGCTAGAGCCCTTTACTCTAGCGGACGAACCTACGAGCAGTACTTC,CSARALYSSGRTYEQYF
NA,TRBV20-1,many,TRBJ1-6,TGCAGTGCTAAGGAGAGCTCCTATAATTCACCCCTCCACTTT,CSAKESSYNSPLHF
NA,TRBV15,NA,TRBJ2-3,TGTGCCACCAGCAGAGCCCAGGGGAGCACAGATACGCAGTATTTT,CATSRAQGSTDTQYF
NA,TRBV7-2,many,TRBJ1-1,TGTGCCAGCAGCTCCGACGGAGCTCCGGGCACTGAAGCTTTCTTT,CASSSDGAPGTEAFF
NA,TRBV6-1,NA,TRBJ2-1,TGTGCCAGCGGGGGGGACAGTCCCTACAATGAGCAGTTCTTC,CASGGDSPYNEQFF
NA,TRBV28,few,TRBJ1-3,TGTGCCAGCAGTTTTTATTGGGCGTATCACGGAAACACCATATATTTT,CASSFYWAYHGNTIYF
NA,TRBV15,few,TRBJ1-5,TGTGCCACCAGCAGCGACGCTAGGGGATACAATCAGCCCCAGCATTTT,CATSSDARGYNQPQHF
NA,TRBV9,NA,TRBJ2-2,TGTGCCAGCAGCGTAGAACGGCTCCCTTACGGGGAGCTGTTTTTT,CASSVERLPYGELFF
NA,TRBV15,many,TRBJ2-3,TGTGCCACCAGCAGAGGGTCACAGCTCAGAGATACGCAGTATTTT,CATSRGSQLRDTQYF
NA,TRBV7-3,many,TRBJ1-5,TGTGCCAGCTCGCTTGGACAGAGCAATCAGCCCCAGCATTTT,CASSLGQSNQPQHF